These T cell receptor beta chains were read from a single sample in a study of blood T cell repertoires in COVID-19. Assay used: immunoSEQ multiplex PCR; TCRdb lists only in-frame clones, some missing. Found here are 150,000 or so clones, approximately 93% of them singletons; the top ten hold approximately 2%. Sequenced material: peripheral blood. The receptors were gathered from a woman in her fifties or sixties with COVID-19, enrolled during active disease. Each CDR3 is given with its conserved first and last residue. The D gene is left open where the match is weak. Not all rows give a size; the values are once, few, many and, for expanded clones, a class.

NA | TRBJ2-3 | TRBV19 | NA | CASSMAPEDTQYF | TGTGCCAGTAGTATGGCCCCGGAGGATACGCAGTATTTT
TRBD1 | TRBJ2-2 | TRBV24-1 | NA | CATSQGARTNTGELFF | TGTGCCACCAGTCAGGGGGCCAGAACTAACACCGGGGAGCTGTTTTTT
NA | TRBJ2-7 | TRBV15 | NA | CATSRDPGYEQYF | TGTGCCACCAGCAGAGATCCAGGTTACGAGCAGTACTTC
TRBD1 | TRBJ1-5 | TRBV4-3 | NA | CASSQGQGSNQPQHF | TGCGCCAGCAGCCAAGGACAGGGAAGCAATCAGCCCCAGCATTTT
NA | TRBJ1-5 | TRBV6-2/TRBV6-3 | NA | CASGPDRNQPQHF | TGTGCCAGCGGCCCGGACAGAAATCAGCCCCAGCATTTT
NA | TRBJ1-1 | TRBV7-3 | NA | CASSLTGRNTEAFF | TGTGCCAGCAGCTTGACGGGGAGGAACACTGAAGCTTTCTTT
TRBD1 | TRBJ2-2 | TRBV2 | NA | CASARDRNTGELFF | TGTGCCAGCGCCCGGGACAGAAACACCGGGGAGCTGTTTTTT
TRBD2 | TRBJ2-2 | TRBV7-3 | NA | CASHPSGGTTGELFF | TGTGCCAGCCACCCTAGCGGGGGGACCACCGGGGAGCTGTTTTTT
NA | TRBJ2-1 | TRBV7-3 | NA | CASSYSNGEQFF | TGTGCCAGCAGTTACTCGAACGGGGAGCAGTTCTTC
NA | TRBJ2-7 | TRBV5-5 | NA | CASSSPGDSYEQYF | TGTGCCAGCAGCTCGCCGGGGGACAGCTACGAGCAGTACTTC
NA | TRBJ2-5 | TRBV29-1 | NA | CSVPGIGETQYF | TGCAGCGTCCCGGGTATCGGGGAGACCCAGTACTTC
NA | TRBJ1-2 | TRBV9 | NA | CASSISGGYGYTF | TGTGCCAGCTCAATTTCGGGGGGCTATGGCTACACCTTC
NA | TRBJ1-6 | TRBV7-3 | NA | CASSIRRNSPLHF | TGTGCCAGCAGCATCCGGAGAAATTCACCCCTCCACTTT
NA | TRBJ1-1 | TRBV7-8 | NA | CASSLVLGQGTEAFF | TGTGCCAGCAGCTTAGTACTGGGTCAGGGCACTGAAGCTTTCTTT
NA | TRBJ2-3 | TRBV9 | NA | CASSAGGDTQYF | TGTGCCAGCAGCGCCGGAGGGGATACGCAGTATTTT
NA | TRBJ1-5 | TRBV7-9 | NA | CASSQTGNSNQPQHF | TGTGCCAGCAGCCAGACAGGAAATAGCAATCAGCCCCAGCATTTT
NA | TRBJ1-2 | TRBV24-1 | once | CATSDTGYRGYGYTF | TGTGCCACCAGTGACACAGGCTATAGGGGCTATGGCTACACCTTC
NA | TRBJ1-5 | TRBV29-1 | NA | CSVGLGVNQPQHF | TGCAGCGTTGGCTTGGGCGTTAACCAGCCCCAGCATTTT
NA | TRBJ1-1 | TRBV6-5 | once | CASSYSQGWTEAFF | TGTGCCAGCAGTTACAGCCAGGGGTGGACTGAAGCTTTCTTT
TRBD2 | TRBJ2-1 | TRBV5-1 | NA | CASSLRGSGATEQFF | TGCGCCAGCAGCTTGAGGGGTAGCGGGGCTACTGAGCAGTTCTTC
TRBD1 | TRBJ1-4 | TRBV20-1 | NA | CSASRTGGAFGEKLFF | TGCAGTGCTAGTAGGACAGGGGGCGCATTTGGTGAAAAACTGTTTTTT
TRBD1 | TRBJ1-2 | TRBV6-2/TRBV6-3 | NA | CASSLGQGLGGYTF | TGTGCCAGCAGTCTCGGACAGGGACTCGGTGGCTACACCTTC
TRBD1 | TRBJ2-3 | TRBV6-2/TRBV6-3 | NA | CASSDRGDSTDTQYF | TGTGCCAGCAGCGACAGGGGTGATAGCACAGATACGCAGTATTTT
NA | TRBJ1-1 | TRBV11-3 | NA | CASSLGGANTEAFF | TGTGCCAGCAGCTTAGGCGGGGCGAACACTGAAGCTTTCTTT
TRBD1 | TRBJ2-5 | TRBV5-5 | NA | CASSAQTGKETQYF | TGTGCCAGCAGCGCCCAGACAGGGAAAGAGACCCAGTACTTC
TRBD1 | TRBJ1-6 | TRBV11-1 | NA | CASSHGQGASPLHF | TGTGCCAGCAGCCACGGACAGGGGGCTTCACCCCTCCACTTT
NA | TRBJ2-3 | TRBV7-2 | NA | CASSHFGTDTQYF | TGTGCCAGCAGCCACTTCGGCACAGATACGCAGTATTTT
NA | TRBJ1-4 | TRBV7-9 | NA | CASSPGELATNEKLFF | TGTGCCAGCAGCCCCGGGGAGCTCGCAACTAATGAAAAACTGTTTTTT
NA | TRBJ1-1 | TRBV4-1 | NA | CASSQEATGRTEAFF | TGCGCCAGCAGCCAAGAGGCGACAGGACGCACTGAAGCTTTCTTT
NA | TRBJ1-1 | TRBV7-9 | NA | CASSQGGSNTEAFF | TGTGCCAGCAGCCAAGGGGGTTCGAACACTGAAGCTTTCTTT
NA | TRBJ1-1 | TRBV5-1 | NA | CASSLDNLDTEAFF | TGCGCCAGCAGCTTGGACAATTTGGACACTGAAGCTTTCTTT
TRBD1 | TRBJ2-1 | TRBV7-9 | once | CASSLQGAYNEQFF | TGTGCCAGCAGCTTACAGGGGGCCTACAATGAGCAGTTCTTC
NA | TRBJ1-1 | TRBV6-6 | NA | CASSYGARTNTEAFF | TGTGCCAGCAGTTACGGGGCCAGAACGAACACTGAAGCTTTCTTT
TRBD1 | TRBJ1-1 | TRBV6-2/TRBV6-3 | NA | CASSTMDRGKMNTEAFF | TGTGCCAGCAGTACCATGGACAGGGGAAAGATGAACACTGAAGCTTTCTTT
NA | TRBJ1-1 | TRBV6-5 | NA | CVSSYSSPRGAFF | TGTGTCAGCAGTTACTCGAGCCCTAGAGGAGCTTTCTTT
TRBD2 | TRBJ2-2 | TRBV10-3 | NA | CAIKFGGGPGELFF | TGTGCCATCAAGTTTGGCGGGGGGCCCGGGGAGCTGTTTTTT
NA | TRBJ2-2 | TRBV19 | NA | CASSTVHGTGELFF | TGTGCCAGTAGTACGGTGCACGGTACCGGGGAGCTGTTTTTT
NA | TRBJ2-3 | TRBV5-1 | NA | CASSLWSGDTQYF | TGCGCCAGCAGCTTGTGGTCCGGGGATACGCAGTATTTT
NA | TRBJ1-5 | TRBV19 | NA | CASSIWSSNQPQHF | TGTGCCAGTAGTATCTGGAGCAGCAATCAGCCCCAGCATTTT
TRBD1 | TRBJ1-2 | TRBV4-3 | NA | CASSQSRTGDGYTF | TGCGCCAGCAGCCAATCTAGGACAGGGGATGGCTACACCTTC
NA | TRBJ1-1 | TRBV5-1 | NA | CASSTQGGTEAFF | TGCGCCAGCAGCACCCAGGGAGGCACTGAAGCTTTCTTT
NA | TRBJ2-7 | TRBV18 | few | CASRVGDSSSYEQYF | TGTGCCAGCCGGGTGGGGGACTCGAGCTCCTACGAGCAGTACTTC
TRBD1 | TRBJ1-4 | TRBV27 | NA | CASRLTGNNEKLFF | TGTGCCAGCAGATTGACAGGGAATAATGAAAAACTGTTTTTT